These 17 T cell receptor beta chains originate from one sample sequenced in a study of T cell responses to AZD1222 COVID-19 vaccine. TCRdb keeps only in-frame clones here, not all; method: immunoSEQ multiplex PCR. In the table there are 180,000 or so clones, 70% to 90% of which are singletons. The sequencing used peripheral blood, collected on day 0 of AZD1222 vaccination. The receptors originated from an adult in good health.

V gene TRBV10-3 combines with J gene TRBJ2-1, with 10 bases identical to TRBD1. Losses at the gene ends were 4 bases for V and 9 bases for J; bases not matched to a gene: 6. Germline CDR1 ENHRY, CDR2 SYGVKD. The CDR3 extends over 14 amino acids. In DNA form, the CDR3 reads TGTGCCATCAGTGTTGGGACAGGGGAGGGTGAGCAGTTCTTC. Protein: CAISVGTGEGEQFF.

The chain carries TRBV28 and TRBJ1-2, with D perhaps matching TRBD1 (5 bases). This CDR3 comprises 12 residues. Germline CDR1 reads MDHEN; CDR2 reads SYDVKM. V lost 4 bases and J lost 7, with 10 bases in between. The CDR3 sequence is CASSSGQGGYTF. The CDR3 coding sequence is TGTGCCAGCAGTTCCGGACAAGGTGGCTACACCTTC.

The V gene is TRBV30, the J gene TRBJ2-3, with D unclear. V lost 2 bases and J lost 0, with 12 bases in between. This CDR3 has 15 amino acids. Germline assignment: CDR1 GTSNPN and CDR2 SVGIG (reference sequence). For the CDR3, the DNA is TGTGCCTGGAGTTCGTGGGGTAGTAGCACAGATACGCAGTATTTT. Its protein product is CAWSSWGSSTDTQYF.

The rearrangement links TRBV9 to TRBJ1-3, with D possibly TRBD1 on 6 matching bases. The ends were cut back, 3 bases at V and 1 base at J, with 14 bases in the middle. The CDR3 runs to 16 residues. Germline V lookup: CDR1 SGDLS, CDR2 YYNGEE. The DNA of the CDR3 is TGTGCCAGCAGCGCCAAGTTGGGGGCTTCTGGAAACACCATATATTTT. Its translation: CASSAKLGASGNTIYF.

V and J are TRBV6-2 or TRBV6-3 and TRBJ1-1; tentatively, D is TRBD1 (5 bases). In germline, CDR1 is MNHEY, CDR2 SVGEGT. The CDR3 contains 14 residues. Trimming took 2 bases from V and 1 from J, leaving 8 bases between them. This CDR3 reads CASSYRGGNTEAFF. For the CDR3, the DNA is TGTGCCAGCAGTTACCGCGGGGGGAACACTGAAGCTTTCTTT.

This clone has a handful of counts. The CDR3 DNA reads as TGTGCCAGCAGTTCCCCCAGGACAGGGATAGAGACCCAGTACTTC. Translated: CASSSPRTGIETQYF. V is TRBV28 and J is TRBJ2-5; 8 bases match TRBD1. The CDR3 covers 15 residues. Germline lookup yields CDR1 MDHEN and CDR2 SYDVKM. Trimming removed 4 bases from V and 4 bases from J; junction bases left unmatched: 8.

V usage is TRBV5-1 and J usage is TRBJ2-5; 8 bases match TRBD1. The V gene end was trimmed by 4 bases and the J gene end by 5 bases; junction bases not matched to a gene: 7. Germline assignment: CDR1 SGHRS and CDR2 YFSETQ. The CDR3 is 14 amino acids. The CDR3 reads CASSPTGGSETQYF. The CDR3 coding sequence is TGCGCCAGCAGCCCAACAGGGGGAAGTGAGACCCAGTACTTC.

V is TRBV10-1 and J is TRBJ2-2, with a tentative D call TRBD1 (6 bases). The CDR3 has 15 residues. Germline V CDR1 and CDR2: WNHNN, SYGVQD (reference sequence). V was cut by 6 bases and J by 1 base, with 12 bases left in between. CDR3 protein: CASRNRDKNTGELFF. Written as DNA, the CDR3 is TGCGCCAGCAGAAACCGGGACAAGAACACCGGGGAGCTGTTTTTT.

As concerns this clone: The sample has other DNA sequences that encode this CDR3 too. This chain joins TRBV7-9 and TRBJ2-2; 9 nucleotides line up with TRBD1. Germline-derived CDR1 and CDR2 are SEHNR and FQNEAQ (reference sequence). Trimming cost V 5 bases and J 4 bases; bases outside gene matches: 5. The CDR3 sequence is 15 residues long. CDR3 bases: TGTGCCAGCAGCCTCGCGACAGGGGGCACCGGGGAGCTGTTTTTT. The encoded protein is CASSLATGGTGELFF.

The chain joins TRBV4-3 to TRBJ2-5, with D possibly TRBD2 on 6 matching bases. The CDR3 extends over 17 amino acids. V lost 0 bases and J lost 0, with 14 bases in between. Germline-derived CDR1 and CDR2 are LGHNA and YSLEER. The chain's CDR3 is CASSQDSGTSNQETQYF. The CDR3 coding sequence is TGCGCCAGCAGCCAAGATTCGGGGACTTCTAACCAAGAGACCCAGTACTTC.

This sequence joins TRBV6-5 and TRBJ2-7, with D maybe TRBD1 (6 bases). V was trimmed by 6 bases and J by 0 bases, leaving 12 bases between them. This CDR3 is 14 amino acids long. Germline values: CDR1 MNHEY, CDR2 SVGAGI. CDR3 sequence: CASSGTLSSYEQYV. The CDR3 DNA reads TGTGCCAGCAGCGGGACACTGAGCTCCTACGAGCAGTACGTC.

This clone appeared a few times. This sequence joins TRBV19 and TRBJ1-4; D not resolved. The germline V gene has CDR1 LNHDA and CDR2 SQIVND (reference sequence). The CDR3 totals 13 residues. V lost 6 bases to trimming and J lost 2 bases, with 7 bases between them. The CDR3 DNA follows: TGTGCCAGTAGCCCTCACACTAATGAAAAACTGTTTTTT. It is translated as CASSPHTNEKLFF.

The V gene is TRBV2, the J gene TRBJ1-1; TRBD1 matches at 7 bases. The CDR3 is made up of 17 amino acids. V shed 1 base, J shed 0 bases, and the junction held 8 bases outside the gene matches. Germline V gene data show CDR1 as SNHLY and CDR2 as FYNNEI. The CDR3 bases are TGTGCCAGCAGTGAAGAGACAGGGCCGGGGGTGAACACTGAAGCTTTCTTT. The encoded protein is CASSEETGPGVNTEAFF.

This clone came up once. The J gene is TRBJ2-3, the V gene TRBV19; 15 nucleotides match TRBD2. J gave up 7 bases and V 3 bases, and 2 bases lay outside the gene matches. The CDR3 has 15 amino acids. Germline CDR1 and CDR2: LNHDA and SQIVND (reference sequence). CDR3 loop: CASSIGTSGRNTQYF. CDR3 nucleotide sequence: TGTGCCAGTAGTATCGGGACTAGCGGGAGGAATACGCAGTATTTT.

The CDR3 is CASRPDSSNYGYTF. CDR3 in DNA: TGTGCCAGCAGACCAGACAGTTCTAACTATGGCTACACCTTC. The chain links TRBV2 to TRBJ1-2; tentatively, D is TRBD1 (5 bases). V was pared by 6 bases and J by 0 bases, with 11 bases between. This CDR3 has 14 amino acids. CDR1 SNHLY and CDR2 FYNNEI come from the germline V gene. Complete variable domain (other parts from reference TRBV2 and TRBJ1-2): EPEVTQTPSHQVTQMGQEVILRCVPISNHLYFYWYRQILGQKVEFLVSFYNNEISEKSEIFDDQFSVERPDGSNFTLKIRSTKLEDSAMYFCASRPDSSNYGYTFGSGTRLTVV.

The rearrangement joins TRBV11-3 to TRBJ2-1; no firm D call. Germline loops: CDR1 SGHNT, CDR2 YENEEA. Trimming stripped 0 bases from V and 0 bases from J, with 3 bases between. CDR3 length: 14 residues. CDR3 in DNA: TGTGCCAGCAGCTTAGAGCGCTCCTACAATGAGCAGTTCTTC. Translation gives CASSLERSYNEQFF.

The CDR3 region has the DNA TGTGCCACCAGTGCCCAGGGCGGGGGTAATGAGCAGTTCTTC. As protein: CATSAQGGGNEQFF. The chain combines TRBV24-1 with TRBJ2-1, with 7 positions matching TRBD2. The germline CDR1 and CDR2 sequences are KGHDR and SFDVKD. The CDR3 loop spans 14 amino acids. V lost 5 bases, J lost 7 bases, and 7 bases stayed unmatched.